This is a list of T cell receptor beta chains from one sample in a study of shared clonotypes between healthy human individuals. Libraries were prepared by immunoSEQ multiplex PCR; TCRdb keeps only in-frame clonotypes and omits some of them. This sample has 2 million to 3 million clones; around 90% occur once, and the top ten carry around 0.15%. The sample was naive CD4+ T cells sorted from blood. Source of these receptors: a man aged 18 to 29 in good health. Both conserved end residues are part of each CDR3. Each record gives: V gene, D gene, J gene, CDR3 protein, CDR3 DNA. D genes are given only for firm matches.

V gene: TRBV4-3; D gene: -; J gene: TRBJ1-1; CDR3 protein: CASSQERGEEAFF; CDR3 DNA: TGCGCCAGCAGCCAAGAAAGGGGGGAGGAAGCTTTCTTT
V gene: TRBV6-5; D gene: -; J gene: TRBJ2-3; CDR3 protein: CASSYGRHPTTDTQYF; CDR3 DNA: TGTGCCAGCAGTTACGGCCGGCACCCAACCACAGATACGCAGTATTTT
V gene: TRBV19; D gene: -; J gene: TRBJ1-1; CDR3 protein: CASSRGPNTEAFF; CDR3 DNA: TGTGCCAGTAGTAGAGGACCTAACACTGAAGCTTTCTTT
V gene: TRBV5-1; D gene: -; J gene: TRBJ1-1; CDR3 protein: CASSHVYRRNTEAFF; CDR3 DNA: TGCGCCAGCAGCCATGTCTACAGGCGGAACACTGAAGCTTTCTTT
V gene: TRBV6-6; D gene: -; J gene: TRBJ2-7; CDR3 protein: CASRGVTYEQYF; CDR3 DNA: TGTGCCAGCAGAGGGGTAACCTACGAGCAGTACTTC
V gene: TRBV21-1; D gene: -; J gene: TRBJ2-6; CDR3 protein: CASSKVTAGANVLTF; CDR3 DNA: TGTGCCAGCAGCAAAGTGACAGCTGGGGCCAACGTCCTGACTTTC
V gene: TRBV7-9; D gene: -; J gene: TRBJ2-5; CDR3 protein: CASSSPGTGQETQYF; CDR3 DNA: TGTGCCAGCAGCTCCCCCGGGACGGGTCAAGAGACCCAGTACTTC
V gene: TRBV6-1; D gene: -; J gene: TRBJ1-2; CDR3 protein: CASSEQDYGYTF; CDR3 DNA: TGTGCCAGCAGTGAACAGGATTATGGCTACACCTTC
V gene: TRBV6-6; D gene: TRBD1; J gene: TRBJ1-2; CDR3 protein: CASSYLGQPYGYTF; CDR3 DNA: TGTGCCAGCAGCTATCTGGGACAGCCCTATGGCTACACCTTC
V gene: TRBV4-1; D gene: TRBD1; J gene: TRBJ2-5; CDR3 protein: CASSQEGWTGLEETQYF; CDR3 DNA: TGCGCCAGCAGCCAAGAGGGGTGGACAGGACTTGAAGAGACCCAGTACTTC